The 23 T cell receptor beta chains presented below share a single source sample, sequenced in a study of cytomegalovirus exposure and HLA in healthy donors (dated by TCRdb to 2017 to 2019). The library was generated by the immunoSEQ multiplex PCR assay. For the multiplex PCR, a mixture combining 60 forward primers for TCR Vbeta segments and 13 reverse primers for TCR Jbeta segments was used. Imported from immuneACCESS, the table was reduced by TCRdb to in-frame sequences with V and J called. These copies leave out some clones; in studies compared against another copy, an unresolved V gene accounts for under half, and the cause of the remainder is not known. This sample is represented by 100,000 to 150,000 clones; 80% of them were singletons. The top ten clonotypes cover 7% to 9.5% of the sample. The sequenced material came from PBMCs. These receptors were collected from a man aged 25-45 years in good health and CMV-seropositive.

The rearrangement uses TRBV10-3 and TRBJ2-7, with a tentative D call TRBD1 (5 bases). The CDR3 is 12 amino acids. Germline V gives CDR1 ENHRY, CDR2 SYGVKD. V was clipped by 6 bases and J by 5 bases, with 11 bases between them. This CDR3 is CAIRSRVDEQYF. The CDR3 DNA is TGTGCCATCAGAAGCAGGGTAGACGAGCAGTACTTC.

This clone showed up just once. The gene calls are TRBV7-9 and TRBJ2-3; the match to TRBD2 covers 7 bases. CDR3 size: 14 residues. V lost 2 bases and J lost 5; bases outside the gene matches: 4. Germline V CDR1 and CDR2: SEHNR, FQNEAQ (reference sequence). DNA for the CDR3: TGTGCCAGCAGCTTACGGGGGGTCCAAGATACGCAGTATTTT. Encoded protein: CASSLRGVQDTQYF. The complete variable domain, with remaining parts taken from reference TRBV7-9 and TRBJ2-3, reads DTGVSQNPRHKITKRGQNVTFRCDPISEHNRLYWYRQTLGQGPEFLTYFQNEAQLEKSRLLSDRFSAERPKGSFSTLEIQRTEQGDSAMYLCASSLRGVQDTQYFGPGTRLTVL.

The chain combines TRBV13 with TRBJ2-5, with TRBD1 matching 8 bases. The DNA end is a closer match to TRBJ2-7, so the J assignment may be wrong. The CDR3 has 12 residues. Germline V lookup: CDR1 PRHDT, CDR2 FYEKMQ (reference sequence). CDR3 amino acids: CASKGTGYEQYF. DNA for the CDR3: TGTGCCAGCAAGGGGACAGGCTACGAGCAGTACTTC.

V usage is TRBV5-3 and J usage is TRBJ2-3, with a possible D match to TRBD2 (6 bases). TRBV5-3 is an open reading frame, and its role is uncertain. With 7 bases removed from V and 1 base from J, the gap between germline ends came to 22 bases. The CDR3 length is 17 residues. CDR3 bases: TGTGCCAGAGAGTTGGCGGGGCGACGGGGTGGCACAGATACGCAGTATTTT. This gives the protein CARELAGRRGGTDTQYF.

On this clone: Other DNA variants within this sample encode the same CDR3. The chain has TRBV10-1 and TRBJ2-1; 9 nucleotides agree with TRBD2. The V gene end was trimmed by 0 bases and the J gene end by 10 bases; junction bases not matched to a gene: 7. The CDR3 is 15 residues long. The V gene's germline CDR1 is WNHNN and CDR2 SYGVQD (reference sequence). For the CDR3, the DNA is TGCGCCAGCAGTGAGTCTGGCGGGGGGGCCCGGGAGCAGTTCTTC. It codes for CASSESGGGAREQFF.

This clone showed up just a few times. The chain is built from TRBV18 and TRBJ1-2; no definite D call. The length of the CDR3 is 14 residues. V was pared by 0 bases and J by 8 bases, with 13 bases between. Per the germline V gene, CDR1 is KGHSH and CDR2 is LQKENI. The CDR3 DNA sequence: TGTGCCAGCTCACCACCGGCGGGCAGCGGAGGCTACACCTTC. Its translation is CASSPPAGSGGYTF.

The chain combines TRBV9 with TRBJ2-1, with 7 bases that match TRBD2. The V gene's germline CDR1 is SGDLS and CDR2 YYNGEE. The CDR3 spans 17 residues. Germline trimming cut 0 bases from V and 4 bases from J; bases unmatched to any gene: 10. The CDR3 nucleotides read TGTGCCAGCAGCGTAGCTACTGAATTGCGGGAGTACAATGAGCAGTTCTTC. Its translation: CASSVATELREYNEQFF.

The chain has TRBV15 and TRBJ1-4, with 9 bases matching TRBD1. The CDR3 covers 16 residues. Germline-derived CDR1 and CDR2 are LNHNV and YYDKDF (reference sequence). V lost 5 bases and J lost 4; bases outside the gene matches: 8. The CDR3 DNA reads TGTGCCACCAGCCCCCTTGGGACAGGGAGTAATGAAAAACTGTTTTTT. The encoded protein is CATSPLGTGSNEKLFF.

As regards this clone: Other nucleotide sequences in the sample specify the same CDR3. The chain is built from TRBV9 and TRBJ2-3; D call uncertain. The germline V gene has CDR1 SGDLS and CDR2 YYNGEE. This CDR3 has 14 residues. V was shortened by 3 bases and J by 0 bases, with 8 bases between the two germline ends. CDR3 in DNA: TGTGCCAGCAGCGCTGTATCTAGCACAGATACGCAGTATTTT. This codes for CASSAVSSTDTQYF.

In its sample, this clone was seen once. The chain employs TRBV7-2 and TRBJ2-3, with 14 bases fitting TRBD2. The CDR3 length is 18 residues. Germline CDR1 reads SGHTA; CDR2 reads FQGNSA. V gave up 5 bases and J gave up 1 base; unmatched junction bases: 8. CDR3 region: CASSPTSGGAWGTDTQYF. The CDR3 coding sequence is TGTGCCAGCAGCCCGACTAGCGGGGGGGCCTGGGGCACAGATACGCAGTATTTT.

The chain recombines TRBV10-3 with TRBJ2-7; D perhaps matches TRBD1 (6 bases). The CDR3 sequence is 12 residues long. The ends were cut back, 2 bases at V and 4 bases at J, with 6 bases in the middle. The germline V gene has CDR1 ENHRY and CDR2 SYGVKD. The CDR3 DNA sequence: TGTGCCATCAGTGAGAGGGGGTACGAGCAGTACTTC. The encoded protein is CAISERGYEQYF.

The CDR3 DNA reads TGCGCCACTCCGACAGGATGCTCTGGAAACACCATATATTTT. It codes for CATPTGCSGNTIYF. The V call is TRBV10-1, the J call TRBJ1-3; D possibly corresponds to TRBD1 (6 bases). Per germline, CDR1 WNHNN and CDR2 SYGVQD (reference sequence). The V end lost 10 bases, the J end lost 0 bases, and 13 bases lay between the germline ends. The CDR3 totals 14 residues.

This clone was recorded only once. V and J are TRBV28 and TRBJ2-3, with 10 bases fitting TRBD1. In germline, CDR1 is MDHEN, CDR2 SYDVKM. The J segment lost 14 bases and the V segment lost 6 bases, leaving 8 bases of the junction unmatched. The CDR3 sequence is 12 residues long. The CDR3 here is CASSPGQGLLYF. CDR3 nucleotides: TGTGCCAGCAGCCCGGGACAGGGGTTACTGTATTTT.

CDR3 sequence reads: CASKKKAGKDKDEETQYF. The DNA of the CDR3 is TGTGCCAGCAAGAAGAAGGCGGGAAAGGACAAAGATGAAGAGACCCAGTACTTC. The J gene is TRBJ2-5, the V gene TRBV25-1, with D possibly being TRBD2 (6 bases). In germline, CDR1 is MGHDK, CDR2 SYGVNS. V was clipped by 7 bases and J by 3 bases, with 27 bases between them. The CDR3 is made up of 18 amino acids.

The rearrangement uses TRBV5-6 and TRBJ2-7, with 8 positions matching TRBD1. Losses at the gene ends were 1 base for V and 3 bases for J; bases not matched to a gene: 3. Germline V gene sequence: CDR1 SGHDT, CDR2 YYEEEE. CDR3 length: 14 residues. CDR3 sequence reads: CASSLPDRVYEQYF. CDR3 nucleotide sequence: TGTGCCAGCAGCTTGCCGGACAGGGTCTACGAGCAGTACTTC.

This sequence joins TRBV7-8 and TRBJ1-5, with TRBD1 matching over 7 bases. V shed 4 bases and J 6 bases; nucleotides not matched to a gene: 6. Germline loops: CDR1 SGHVS, CDR2 FQNEAQ. There are 14 residues in the CDR3. CDR3 sequence reads: CASSSGTVAQPQHF. Here the CDR3 DNA reads TGTGCCAGCAGCTCAGGGACAGTGGCTCAGCCCCAGCATTTT.

The V and J genes are TRBV4-2 and TRBJ2-2; no definite D call. This CDR3 is built from 14 residues. V lost 0 bases, J lost 8 bases, and 10 bases lay in between. The germline V gene has CDR1 LGHNA and CDR2 YNFKEQ. The CDR3 region has the DNA TGTGCCAGCAGCCAAGATAGTATCGTGGGGGAGCTGTTTTTT. It is translated as CASSQDSIVGELFF.

The chain combines TRBV27 with TRBJ1-5; D remains unclear. This CDR3 has 15 residues. V dropped 2 bases and J dropped 5 bases, with 13 bases sitting between them. The V gene's germline CDR1 is MNHEY and CDR2 SMNVEV (reference sequence). In nucleotides, the CDR3 is TGTGCCAGCAGTTTAGGCCCGAGGGAGGATCAGCCCCAGCATTTT. The encoded protein is CASSLGPREDQPQHF.

The gene calls are TRBV7-3 and TRBJ2-2; 10 bases align to TRBD2. The V segment lost 5 bases and the J segment 2 bases; nucleotides outside the gene matches: 8. The V gene's germline CDR1 is SGHTA and CDR2 FQGTGA. This CDR3 spans 17 amino acids. CDR3 DNA sequence: TGTGCCAGCAGCCCGGGGCTAGCGGGGGCAAACACCGGGGAGCTGTTTTTT. Its protein product is CASSPGLAGANTGELFF. Drawing the rest from reference TRBV7-3 and TRBJ2-2, the complete variable domain is GAGVSQTPSNKVTEKGKYVELRCDPISGHTALYWYRQSLGQGPEFLIYFQGTGAADDSGLPNDRFFAVRPEGSVSTLKIQRTERGDSAVYLCASSPGLAGANTGELFFGEGSRLTVL.

The rearrangement joins TRBV11-2 to TRBJ2-3, with a tentative D call TRBD2 (7 bases). Per germline, CDR1 SGHAT and CDR2 FQNNGV. CDR3 length equals 14 residues. Trimming removed 3 bases at V and 6 bases at J, with 13 bases between. Written as DNA, the CDR3 is TGTGCCAGCAGCTTGGGGGGGGGCCGGGATACGCAGTATTTT. Translation gives CASSLGGGRDTQYF.

The chain couples TRBV6-5 to TRBJ1-1, with D unresolved. The CDR3 has 15 amino acids. Germline V CDR1 and CDR2: MNHEY, SVGAGI. V gave up 2 bases and J gave up 2 bases, with 12 bases separating them. CDR3 amino acids: CASSYNPQENTEAFF. The CDR3 coding sequence is TGTGCCAGCAGTTACAATCCGCAGGAAAACACTGAAGCTTTCTTT.

The chain uses TRBV7-8 and TRBJ2-7; TRBD2 agrees at 9 bases. J gave up 1 base and V 4 bases, and 11 bases lay outside the gene matches. Germline V gives CDR1 SGHVS, CDR2 FQNEAQ. The CDR3 sequence is 17 residues long. The CDR3 reads CASSYSRGAGGSYEQYF. In DNA, the CDR3 is TGTGCCAGCAGCTATTCTCGAGGAGCGGGGGGTTCCTACGAGCAGTACTTC. The variable domain in full, completed from reference TRBV7-8 and TRBJ2-7, reads GAGVSQSPRYKVAKRGQDVALRCDPISGHVSLFWYQQALGQGPEFLTYFQNEAQLDKSGLPSDRFFAERPEGSVSTLKIQRTQQEDSAVYLCASSYSRGAGGSYEQYFGPGTRLTVT.

The genes are TRBV4-2 and TRBJ2-3; TRBD2 might be the D (7 bases). The germline V gene has CDR1 LGHNA and CDR2 YNFKEQ. This CDR3 spans 17 amino acids. V lost 0 bases to trimming and J lost 3 bases, with 16 bases between them. CDR3 sequence: CASSQDLGGAGTDTQYF. CDR3 in DNA: TGTGCCAGCAGCCAAGACCTGGGGGGGGCCGGGACAGATACGCAGTATTTT.